The entry that follows covers one TCR beta chain sequence. What it recognizes is unknown. No progression to ophthalmopathy during 18 months of follow-up defined stable disease. PBMCs were derived from approximately 10 ml fresh peripheral blood. These data are taken from a study of T cells in Graves' hyperthyroidism and ophthalmopathy. About the research overall: Blood from the periphery was taken at initial diagnosis, before any treatment. Findings and limits, study-wide: It was a median around seven months before onset that the model predicted ophthalmopathy.

This CDR3 has 14 amino acids. V was pared by 5 bases and J by 6 bases, with 11 bases between. TCR beta CDR3 region amplification was performed from RNA transcripts. HTBI primers were employed in a first-round RT-PCR of the TCR CDR3. TCRdb processed the multiplex PCR reads anew with MiXCR; each CDR3 protein has one entry. The sample gives around 760,000 distinct CDR3 sequences, roughly 32% of which show up once; more than 25% is in the top ten. Sequencing was done on a sample of blood. This TCR was sampled from a woman aged 40 to 50 with Graves' hyperthyroidism. The chain recombines TRBV12-3 or TRBV12-4 with TRBJ1-6; D is perhaps TRBD1 (5 bases). The CDR3 spells CASSRGVGNSPLHF. CDR3 DNA: TGTGCCAGCAGTCGGGGGGTGGGTAATTCACCCCTCCACTTT.